Below, 32 T cell receptor beta chains from the same sample are listed, as sequenced in a study of cytomegalovirus exposure and HLA in healthy donors. 60 Vbeta and 13 Jbeta primers were used in PCR. The method was immunoSEQ multiplex PCR; TCRdb's version includes in-frame clones alone and lacks a portion of them. The listing records some 160,000 clones. The sequenced material came from PBMCs. The origin of the receptors is a man younger than 40 in good health and CMV-seronegative.

The chain couples TRBV9 to TRBJ1-1; D is uncertain. The CDR3 has 15 amino acids. CDR1 and CDR2 (germline): SGDLS, YYNGEE. V lost 0 bases and J 1 base, leaving 10 bases between the germline ends. CDR3 protein: CASSVEAGSNTEAFF. CDR3 nucleotides: TGTGCCAGCAGCGTAGAGGCGGGGTCGAACACTGAAGCTTTCTTT.

The J gene is TRBJ2-2, the V gene TRBV27; weak D call: TRBD1 (6 bases). The CDR3 sequence is 18 residues long. CDR1 and CDR2 from the germline V gene are MNHEY and SMNVEV (reference sequence). Trimming stripped 10 bases from V and 1 base from J, with 25 bases between. The CDR3 DNA sequence: TGTGCCACCAGCCAGGCCCAGACAGGTGATTTGAACACCGGGGAGCTGTTTTTT. It codes for CATSQAQTGDLNTGELFF.

Written as DNA, the CDR3 is TGTGCCAGTAGTAAGCTCACAGATACGCAGTATTTT. Its translation is CASSKLTDTQYF. J is TRBJ2-3 and V is TRBV19; D ambiguous. The V end was cut by 4 bases, the J end by 2 bases, with 4 bases between. The CDR3 runs 12 residues. Germline V CDR1 and CDR2: LNHDA, SQIVND (reference sequence).

The chain combines TRBV10-3 with TRBJ1-3; 7 positions match TRBD1. Germline lookup yields CDR1 ENHRY and CDR2 SYGVKD. The CDR3 has 14 residues. V dropped 4 bases and J dropped 3; count of bases not matched to a gene: 3. CDR3 loop: CAISGQGSGNTIYF. The CDR3, as DNA: TGTGCCATCAGTGGACAGGGAAGTGGAAACACCATATATTTT.

The chain carries TRBV18 and TRBJ2-5; 13 nucleotides align to TRBD2. Germline CDR1 KGHSH, CDR2 LQKENI. The CDR3 is 17 amino acids. The V segment lost 7 bases and the J segment 2 bases; nucleotides outside the gene matches: 10. The CDR3 protein is CASLPSLAGGRQETQYF. The CDR3 DNA follows: TGTGCCAGCTTACCTTCACTAGCGGGAGGGCGGCAAGAGACCCAGTACTTC.

To note about this clone: Other nucleotide sequences in the sample specify the same CDR3. The rearrangement uses TRBV6-5 and TRBJ1-2, with TRBD1 identical over 10 bases. The CDR3 sequence is 16 residues long. With V trimmed by 0 bases and J by 4 bases, 5 bases remained unmatched. From germline, CDR1 is MNHEY and CDR2 SVGAGI. The CDR3 nucleotides read TGTGCCAGCAGTTACTCCCGGACAGGGGGGGGCTATGGCTACACCTTC. As protein: CASSYSRTGGGYGYTF.

This rearrangement joins TRBV2 to TRBJ2-6; TRBD1 agrees at 10 bases. Germline CDR1 reads SNHLY; CDR2 reads FYNNEI. The CDR3 is 17 amino acids. Trimming took 4 bases from V and 2 from J; bases not matched to a gene: 5. The chain's CDR3 is CASSAGQGLTGANVLTF. CDR3 coding DNA: TGTGCCAGCAGTGCGGGACAGGGGTTAACTGGGGCCAACGTCCTGACTTTC.

The V and J genes are TRBV5-1 and TRBJ1-5; 11 nucleotides line up with TRBD1. The CDR3 has 14 amino acids. Losses at the gene ends were 4 bases for V and 6 bases for J; bases not matched to a gene: 3. Germline CDR1 reads SGHRS; CDR2 reads YFSETQ. CDR3 sequence: CASSAGTGGQPQHF. The CDR3 bases are TGCGCCAGCAGCGCCGGGACAGGGGGTCAGCCCCAGCATTTT. The entire variable domain, with the rest obtained from reference TRBV5-1 and TRBJ1-5, is as follows: KAGVTQTPRYLIKTRGQQVTLSCSPISGHRSVSWYQQTPGQGLQFLFEYFSETQRNKGNFPGRFSGRQFSNSRSEMNVSTLELGDSALYLCASSAGTGGQPQHFGDGTRLSIL.

V gene TRBV10-3 combines with J gene TRBJ2-5; 11 bases are shared with TRBD1. V lost 6 bases and J lost 5; bases outside the gene matches: 8. CDR3 size: 15 residues. Per the germline V gene, CDR1 is ENHRY and CDR2 is SYGVKD. CDR3 protein: CAIRDPGTGGETQYF. CDR3 coding DNA: TGTGCCATCAGGGATCCCGGGACAGGGGGGGAGACCCAGTACTTC.

CDR3 sequence reads: CASTRLGSINYEQYF. In DNA form, the CDR3 reads TGTGCCAGCACGCGGTTGGGGAGCATAAACTACGAGCAGTACTTC. The V call is TRBV11-2, the J call TRBJ2-7, with a possible D match to TRBD2 (5 bases). The germline V and J ends were trimmed by 7 bases and 3 bases, with 19 bases remaining between them. The CDR3 covers 15 residues. Germline V gene data show CDR1 as SGHAT and CDR2 as FQNNGV.

The V gene is TRBV28, the J gene TRBJ1-4, with 10 nucleotides matching TRBD1. Germline V gene lookup returns CDR1 MDHEN and CDR2 SYDVKM. V was pared by 4 bases and J by 6 bases, with 5 bases of the junction left unmatched. The length of the CDR3 is 15 residues. The chain's CDR3 is CASSSPGQGHEKLFF. The CDR3 DNA reads TGTGCCAGCAGTTCTCCGGGACAGGGGCATGAAAAACTGTTTTTT.

This CDR3 is CASSFPQGTMNTEAFF. The CDR3 bases are TGTGCCAGCAGCTTTCCGCAGGGGACTATGAACACTGAAGCTTTCTTT. The V call is TRBV5-6, the J call TRBJ1-1; tentative D call: TRBD1 (6 bases). V shed 2 bases and J shed 0 bases, with 14 bases lying between them. The CDR3 has 16 amino acids. CDR1 and CDR2 (germline): SGHDT, YYEEEE.

The rearrangement uses TRBV7-8 and TRBJ1-5; no clear D gene. This CDR3 is built from 13 residues. Trimming pared 7 bases from V and 3 bases from J, leaving 10 bases between. Germline V gene data show CDR1 as SGHVS and CDR2 as FQNEAQ. Written as DNA, the CDR3 is TGTGCCAGCACCGAGGGTCCCAATCAGCCCCAGCATTTT. Encoded protein: CASTEGPNQPQHF.

As concerns this clone: The CDR3 end shows no conserved phenylalanine or tryptophan, and so a read error is likely. The V gene is TRBV5-1, the J gene TRBJ1-1; D possibly corresponds to TRBD1 (6 bases). CDR1 and CDR2 (germline): SGHRS, YFSETQ. The V and J ends lost 3 bases and 3 bases respectively, with 9 bases between them. The CDR3 contains 13 residues. The CDR3, as DNA: TGCGCCAGCAGCTGGGGGCAGGACACTGAAGCTTTCCTT. Its translation is CASSWGQDTEAFL.

CDR3 nucleotide sequence: TGTGCCAGCAGGGGTTATTCCGGGACAGGGGCCAACTCTGGGGCCAACGTCCTGACTTTC. The encoded protein is CASRGYSGTGANSGANVLTF. The J gene is TRBJ2-6, the V gene TRBV28; the match to TRBD1 covers 10 bases. J gave up 0 bases and V 6 bases, and 14 bases lay outside the gene matches. The CDR3 is 20 residues long. CDR1 and CDR2 (germline): MDHEN, SYDVKM.

The chain uses TRBV19 and TRBJ1-2, with 8 nucleotides matching TRBD1. Germline CDR1 and CDR2: LNHDA and SQIVND (reference sequence). This CDR3 contains 17 residues. Trimming removed 3 bases from V and 4 bases from J; junction bases left unmatched: 13. CDR3 region: CASSIRSGGLSIYGYTF. CDR3 DNA sequence: TGTGCCAGTAGTATTCGGTCAGGGGGCCTGAGTATCTATGGCTACACCTTC. The variable domain in full, completed from reference TRBV19 and TRBJ1-2, reads DGGITQSPKYLFRKEGQNVTLSCEQNLNHDAMYWYRQDPGQGLRLIYYSQIVNDFQKGDIAEGYSVSREKKESFPLTVTSAQKNPTAFYLCASSIRSGGLSIYGYTFGSGTRLTVV.

The chain joins TRBV27 to TRBJ1-5, with D perhaps matching TRBD1 (6 bases). The CDR3 extends over 15 amino acids. Per the germline V gene, CDR1 is MNHEY and CDR2 is SMNVEV (reference sequence). The V gene lost 6 bases and the J gene lost 0 bases, with 12 bases spanning the gap. The CDR3 region is CASRRTVTSNQPQHF. The CDR3 nucleotides are TGTGCCAGCAGGCGGACAGTCACTAGCAATCAGCCCCAGCATTTT.

The chain carries TRBV7-2 and TRBJ1-1; D is possibly TRBD1 (6 bases). V shed 5 bases and J shed 5 bases, with 15 bases lying between them. Germline assignment: CDR1 SGHTA and CDR2 FQGNSA. The CDR3 sequence is 14 residues long. As DNA, the CDR3 is TGTGCCAGCAGCAACTACAGGGTTGGGACTGAAGCTTTCTTT. This codes for CASSNYRVGTEAFF.

The chain carries TRBV27 and TRBJ2-7, with TRBD1 as a possible D gene (7 bases). The germline V and J ends were trimmed by 1 base and 7 bases, with 14 bases remaining between them. The CDR3 totals 14 residues. Germline loops: CDR1 MNHEY, CDR2 SMNVEV (reference sequence). CDR3 DNA sequence: TGTGCCAGCAGTTTATGGAAGGGGGCGGGAGAGCAGTACTTC. It translates to CASSLWKGAGEQYF.

V and J are TRBV9 and TRBJ1-4; 9 bases line up with TRBD1. Per germline, CDR1 SGDLS and CDR2 YYNGEE. Unmatched junction bases numbered 1, after V lost 2 bases and J lost 8 bases. The CDR3 is made up of 13 amino acids. The CDR3 region is CASSVTGGEKLFF. The CDR3 DNA reads TGTGCCAGCAGCGTGACAGGGGGGGAAAAACTGTTTTTT. Looking up the rest from reference TRBV9 and TRBJ1-4 gives the full variable domain: DSGVTQTPKHLITATGQRVTLRCSPRSGDLSVYWYQQSLDQGLQFLIQYYNGEERAKGNILERFSAQQFPDLHSELNLSSLELGDSALYFCASSVTGGEKLFFGSGTQLSVL.

The chain couples TRBV27 to TRBJ2-7; tentative D call: TRBD1 (6 bases). In germline, CDR1 is MNHEY, CDR2 SMNVEV (reference sequence). The CDR3 has 14 residues. With 5 bases removed from V and 6 bases from J, the gap between germline ends came to 17 bases. CDR3 loop: CASSHRQEAFEQYF. For the CDR3, the DNA is TGTGCCAGCAGTCACAGACAGGAGGCTTTCGAGCAGTACTTC.

The rearrangement joins TRBV27 to TRBJ1-5; D possibly corresponds to TRBD1 (5 bases). This CDR3 contains 14 residues. Germline lookup yields CDR1 MNHEY and CDR2 SMNVEV (reference sequence). The V gene lost 3 bases and the J gene lost 7 bases, with 13 bases spanning the gap. This CDR3 is CASSFSGVEQPQHF. DNA for the CDR3: TGTGCCAGCAGTTTCTCGGGGGTGGAGCAGCCCCAGCATTTT.

The genes are TRBV19 and TRBJ1-5; no clear D gene. Between the trimmed V and J ends, which lost 5 bases and 3 bases, there was a span of 11 bases. This CDR3 has 14 residues. Per germline, CDR1 LNHDA and CDR2 SQIVND (reference sequence). CDR3 region: CASSWLGYNQPQHF. CDR3 in DNA: TGTGCCAGTAGTTGGTTGGGCTACAATCAGCCCCAGCATTTT.

This sequence joins TRBV5-1 and TRBJ1-1; D is ambiguous. Germline V gene data show CDR1 as SGHRS and CDR2 as YFSETQ. The CDR3 covers 15 residues. The V and J ends lost 4 bases and 5 bases respectively, with 18 bases between them. The CDR3 sequence: CASSQIPSEETEAFF. The CDR3 region has the DNA TGCGCCAGCAGCCAAATACCGTCCGAGGAGACTGAAGCTTTCTTT.

V is TRBV9 and J is TRBJ1-1; D uncertain. The CDR3 runs 15 residues. The V end lost 0 bases, the J end lost 0 bases, and 9 bases lay between the germline ends. CDR1 is SGDLS and CDR2 is YYNGEE in the germline V gene. This chain's CDR3 is CASSVAATMNTEAFF. CDR3 coding DNA: TGTGCCAGCAGCGTAGCAGCCACTATGAACACTGAAGCTTTCTTT.

V usage is TRBV7-2 and J usage is TRBJ2-3, with 9 bases lining up with TRBD2. V dropped 5 bases and J dropped 1; count of bases not matched to a gene: 7. The CDR3 has 16 amino acids. In germline, CDR1 is SGHTA, CDR2 FQGNSA. The CDR3 loop reads CASSTRAGGGTDTQYF. Written as DNA, the CDR3 is TGTGCCAGCAGCACCCGAGCGGGAGGCGGCACAGATACGCAGTATTTT.

The CDR3, as DNA: TGCGCCAGCAGCCAAGTCAGGAACGGAGGAACCTTCTACGAGCAGTACTTC. Translating gives CASSQVRNGGTFYEQYF. This chain uses TRBV4-1 with TRBJ2-7; tentatively, D is TRBD2 (5 bases). CDR3 length: 17 amino acids. Per germline, CDR1 MGHRA and CDR2 YSYEKL. Trimming stripped 1 base from V and 3 bases from J, with 19 bases between.

J is TRBJ2-1 and V is TRBV4-3, with 11 nucleotides matching TRBD1. Trimming at V came to 4 bases and at J to 4 bases, leaving 9 bases not matched to a gene. CDR1 LGHNA and CDR2 YSLEER come from the germline V gene. The CDR3 is made up of 17 amino acids. The CDR3 is CASSPGSGTGGYNEQFF. The CDR3, as DNA: TGCGCCAGCAGCCCAGGGTCCGGGACAGGGGGATACAATGAGCAGTTCTTC.

The chain uses TRBV10-3 and TRBJ2-7; tentative D call: TRBD2 (6 bases). This CDR3 region has 16 residues. The V gene's germline CDR1 is ENHRY and CDR2 SYGVKD. Trimming left V 6 bases short and J 1 base short, with 19 bases between. The CDR3 loop is CAISEGGGDISYEQYF. The CDR3 bases are TGTGCCATCAGCGAGGGCGGCGGGGATATTTCCTACGAGCAGTACTTC.

Regarding this clone: A read error may account for a junction end that differs from germline. The chain joins TRBV27 to TRBJ2-1; 7 bases agree with TRBD1. There are 13 residues in the CDR3. The germline gives CDR1 MNHEY, CDR2 SMNVEV (reference sequence). In DNA form, the CDR3 reads TGTGCCAGCAGTTTATCCCTCGGCCAGGGACAGCTCTTC. The encoded protein is CASSLSLGQGQLF.

The chain recombines TRBV4-3 with TRBJ2-7, with 8 bases aligning to TRBD1. The CDR3 is 15 amino acids. After removal of 2 bases from V and 4 bases from J, the junction contained 7 bases not matched to a gene. Germline V lookup: CDR1 LGHNA, CDR2 YSLEER. CDR3 loop: CASSQIGQGRYEQYF. The CDR3 region has the DNA TGCGCCAGCAGCCAAATCGGACAGGGCCGGTACGAGCAGTACTTC.

The V call is TRBV5-1, the J call TRBJ2-3; D not certain. Germline V gives CDR1 SGHRS, CDR2 YFSETQ. The CDR3 spans 14 residues. V lost 6 bases and J lost 0, with 11 bases in between. The CDR3 loop reads CASNQASSTDTQYF. CDR3 nucleotide sequence: TGCGCCAGCAACCAGGCCTCTAGCACAGATACGCAGTATTTT.